This TCR beta chain was recovered during a study of T cell repertoires in cytomegalovirus infection. On the study more broadly: From public TCR beta signatures came an indication of both CMV infection and matching HLA type. Study observations and caveats: HLA-C-restricted TCR beta clonotypes specific for CMV led the ex vivo response. Cumulative frequency of public TCR beta families picked out carriers of CMV plus the relevant HLA.

One entry per CDR3 protein, called by TCRdb with MiXCR from the reads. The sample shows about 450,000 distinct CDR3 sequences, 30% to 40% of them seen only once. To note about this clonotype: Its antigen is as yet unknown.

The sample taken for sequencing was PBMCs. This receptor was taken from a human donor in good health (CMV status not recorded). Some clones in this sample may be carry-over from other donors' samples.

CDR3 sequence reads: CATSGRRGEQFF. The CDR3 DNA is TGTGCCACCAGTGGAAGGCGGGGTGAGCAGTTCTTC. The V gene is TRBV24-1, the J gene TRBJ2-1; D is perhaps TRBD2 (6 bases). The V end lost 5 bases, the J end lost 9 bases, and 10 bases lay between the germline ends. This CDR3 contains 12 residues. CDR1 and CDR2 (germline): KGHDR, SFDVKD.